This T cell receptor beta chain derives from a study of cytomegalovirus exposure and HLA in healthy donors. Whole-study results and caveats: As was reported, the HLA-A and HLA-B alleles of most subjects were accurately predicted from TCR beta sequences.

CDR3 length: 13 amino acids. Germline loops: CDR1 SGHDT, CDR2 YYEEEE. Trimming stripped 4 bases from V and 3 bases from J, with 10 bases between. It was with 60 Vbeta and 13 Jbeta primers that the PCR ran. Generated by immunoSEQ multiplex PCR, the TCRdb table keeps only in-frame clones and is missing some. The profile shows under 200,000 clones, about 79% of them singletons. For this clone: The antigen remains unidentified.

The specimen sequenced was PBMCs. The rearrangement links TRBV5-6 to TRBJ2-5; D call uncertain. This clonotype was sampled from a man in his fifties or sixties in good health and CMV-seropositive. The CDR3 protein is CASSGPYEETQYF. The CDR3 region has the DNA TGTGCCAGCAGCGGGCCCTACGAAGAGACCCAGTACTTC.